A selection of T cell receptor beta chains follows, all from one sample in a study of T cell changes during pregnancy in multiple sclerosis. Only in-frame clones appear in the TCRdb table, and some are missing; sequencing was by immunoSEQ multiplex PCR. Of about 40,000 clones listed, more than 80% are singletons. The sample consisted of peripheral blood, taken before pregnancy. The source is a female donor with multiple sclerosis, enrolled in a pregnancy study. CDR3s include the opening cysteine and the closing phenylalanine or tryptophan. A D gene is named only where the DNA matches it firmly. Some rows mark clone size as missing; the rest say once, few, many or name a class of expanded clone.

v_gene: TRBV15
abundance: .
j_gene: TRBJ2-7
d_gene: TRBD1
CDR3aa: CATSRVPRQGLFYEQYF
CDR3nt: TGTGCCACCAGCAGAGTACCCCGACAGGGGTTATTCTACGAGCAGTACTTC

v_gene: TRBV5-1
abundance: .
j_gene: TRBJ1-1
d_gene: TRBD1
CDR3aa: CASSLDRGNTEAFF
CDR3nt: TGCGCCAGCAGCTTGGACAGGGGGAACACTGAAGCTTTCTTT

v_gene: TRBV2
abundance: .
j_gene: TRBJ2-1
d_gene: TRBD2
CDR3aa: CASSEGSGRVNEQFF
CDR3nt: TGTGCCAGCAGTGAAGGTAGCGGGAGGGTCAATGAGCAGTTCTTC

v_gene: TRBV5-1
abundance: .
j_gene: TRBJ2-7
d_gene: .
CDR3aa: CASSLNSHEQYF
CDR3nt: TGCGCCAGCAGCTTGAATAGCCACGAGCAGTACTTC

v_gene: TRBV30
abundance: .
j_gene: TRBJ1-1
d_gene: .
CDR3aa: CAWSSYRAPMNTEAFF
CDR3nt: TGTGCCTGGAGTTCATACAGGGCCCCCATGAACACTGAAGCTTTCTTT

v_gene: TRBV9
abundance: .
j_gene: TRBJ2-1
d_gene: TRBD1
CDR3aa: CASSVYGTGHNEQFF
CDR3nt: TGTGCCAGCAGCGTATACGGGACAGGGCACAATGAGCAGTTCTTC

v_gene: TRBV5-4
abundance: .
j_gene: TRBJ2-5
d_gene: .
CDR3aa: CASSLVRHGRETQYF
CDR3nt: TGTGCCAGCAGCTTGGTCCGACACGGCCGAGAGACCCAGTACTTC

v_gene: TRBV5-4
abundance: once
j_gene: TRBJ2-3
d_gene: .
CDR3aa: CASSLGELGRGSTDTQYF
CDR3nt: TGTGCCAGCAGCTTGGGGGAATTGGGCCGGGGAAGCACAGATACGCAGTATTTT

v_gene: TRBV9
abundance: .
j_gene: TRBJ2-1
d_gene: TRBD2
CDR3aa: CASSVGLAAGNEQFF
CDR3nt: TGTGCCAGCAGCGTAGGGCTAGCGGCGGGCAATGAGCAGTTCTTC

v_gene: TRBV19
abundance: .
j_gene: TRBJ1-2
d_gene: .
CDR3aa: CASSISRQVVGYTF
CDR3nt: TGTGCCAGTAGTATTTCACGACAGGTGGTTGGCTACACCTTC

v_gene: TRBV7-6
abundance: .
j_gene: TRBJ2-5
d_gene: .
CDR3aa: CASSFEGGQGETQYF
CDR3nt: TGTGCCAGCAGCTTTGAGGGAGGTCAGGGAGAGACCCAGTACTTC

v_gene: TRBV5-6
abundance: .
j_gene: TRBJ2-7
d_gene: TRBD2
CDR3aa: CASSWTSGSSYEQYF
CDR3nt: TGTGCCAGCAGCTGGACTAGCGGGAGCTCCTACGAGCAGTACTTC

v_gene: TRBV5-6
abundance: .
j_gene: TRBJ2-5
d_gene: TRBD1
CDR3aa: CASSLQGFQETQYF
CDR3nt: TGTGCCAGCAGCTTACAGGGGTTCCAAGAGACCCAGTACTTC

v_gene: TRBV7-9
abundance: .
j_gene: TRBJ2-5
d_gene: .
CDR3aa: CASSLGYPAETQYF
CDR3nt: TGTGCCAGCAGCTTAGGATACCCCGCGGAGACCCAGTACTTC